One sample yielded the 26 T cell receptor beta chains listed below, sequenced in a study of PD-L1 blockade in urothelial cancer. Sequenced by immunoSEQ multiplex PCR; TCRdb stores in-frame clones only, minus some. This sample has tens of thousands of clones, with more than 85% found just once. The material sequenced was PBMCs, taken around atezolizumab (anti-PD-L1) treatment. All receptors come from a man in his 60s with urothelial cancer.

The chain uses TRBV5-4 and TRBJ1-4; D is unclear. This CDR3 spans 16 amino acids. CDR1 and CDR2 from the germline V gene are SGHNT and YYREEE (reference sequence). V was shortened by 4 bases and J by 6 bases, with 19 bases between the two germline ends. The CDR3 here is CASSRYIGGLHEKLFF. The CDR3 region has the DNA TGTGCCAGCAGCCGATACATCGGAGGGCTACATGAAAAACTGTTTTTT.

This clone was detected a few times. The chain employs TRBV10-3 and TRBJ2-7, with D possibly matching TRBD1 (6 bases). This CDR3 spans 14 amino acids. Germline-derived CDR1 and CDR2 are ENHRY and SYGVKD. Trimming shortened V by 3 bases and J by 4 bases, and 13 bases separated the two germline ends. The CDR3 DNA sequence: TGTGCCATCAGTGAACCGGGACAACGGTACGAGCAGTACTTC. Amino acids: CAISEPGQRYEQYF.

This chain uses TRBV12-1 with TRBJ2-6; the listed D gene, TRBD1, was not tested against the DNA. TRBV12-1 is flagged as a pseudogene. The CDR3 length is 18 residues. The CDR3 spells CASSPAKGQGAGANVLTF. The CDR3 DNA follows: TGTGCCAGCAGCCCTGCAAAGGGACAGGGGGCTGGGGCCAACGTCCTGACTTTC.

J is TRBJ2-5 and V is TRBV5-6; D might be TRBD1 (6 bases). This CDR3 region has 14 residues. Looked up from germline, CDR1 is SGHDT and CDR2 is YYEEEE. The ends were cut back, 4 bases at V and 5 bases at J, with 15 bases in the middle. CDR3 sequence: CASSPLTQGETQYF. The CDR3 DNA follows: TGTGCCAGCAGCCCCCTGACCCAGGGGGAGACCCAGTACTTC.

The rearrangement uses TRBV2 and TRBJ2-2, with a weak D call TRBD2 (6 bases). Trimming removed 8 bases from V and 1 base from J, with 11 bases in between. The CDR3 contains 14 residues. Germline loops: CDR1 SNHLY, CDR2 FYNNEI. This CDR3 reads CASPPAGNTGELFF. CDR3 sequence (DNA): TGTGCCAGCCCGCCAGCGGGGAACACCGGGGAGCTGTTTTTT.

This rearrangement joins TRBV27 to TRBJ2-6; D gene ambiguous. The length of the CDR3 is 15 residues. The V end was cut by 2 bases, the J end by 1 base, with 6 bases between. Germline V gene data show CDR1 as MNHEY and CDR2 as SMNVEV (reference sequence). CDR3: CASSLEVSGANVLTF. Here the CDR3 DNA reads TGTGCCAGCAGTTTAGAGGTATCTGGGGCCAACGTCCTGACTTTC.

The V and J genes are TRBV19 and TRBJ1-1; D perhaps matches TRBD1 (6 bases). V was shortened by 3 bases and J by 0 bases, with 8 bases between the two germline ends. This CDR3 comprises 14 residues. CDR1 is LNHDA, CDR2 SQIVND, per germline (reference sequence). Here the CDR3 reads CASSMGALNTEAFF. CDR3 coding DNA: TGTGCCAGTAGTATGGGGGCCCTGAACACTGAAGCTTTCTTT.

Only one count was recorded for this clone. CDR3 DNA sequence: TGTGCCAGCAGCCAGGGGGCTGGGAATTCACCCCTCCACTTT. Translation: CASSQGAGNSPLHF. The V call is TRBV5-5, the J call TRBJ1-6; 8 bases agree with TRBD1. V lost 4 bases, J lost 7 bases, and 4 bases stayed unmatched. Germline V CDR1 and CDR2: SGHKS, YYEKEE (reference sequence). This CDR3 region has 14 residues.

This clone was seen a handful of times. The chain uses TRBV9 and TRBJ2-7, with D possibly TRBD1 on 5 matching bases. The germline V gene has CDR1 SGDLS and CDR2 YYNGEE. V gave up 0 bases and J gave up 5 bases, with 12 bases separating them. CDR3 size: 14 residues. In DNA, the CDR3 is TGTGCCAGCAGCGTAGGAAATAGCAGGGACGAGCAGTACTTC. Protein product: CASSVGNSRDEQYF. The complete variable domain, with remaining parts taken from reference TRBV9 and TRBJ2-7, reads DSGVTQTPKHLITATGQRVTLRCSPRSGDLSVYWYQQSLDQGLQFLIQYYNGEERAKGNILERFSAQQFPDLHSELNLSSLELGDSALYFCASSVGNSRDEQYFGPGTRLTVT.

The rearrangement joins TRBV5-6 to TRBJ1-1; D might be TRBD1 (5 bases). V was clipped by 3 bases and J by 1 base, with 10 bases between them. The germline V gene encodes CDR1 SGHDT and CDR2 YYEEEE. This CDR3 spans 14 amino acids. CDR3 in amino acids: CASSWGRANTEAFF. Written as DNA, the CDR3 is TGTGCCAGCAGCTGGGGCAGGGCGAACACTGAAGCTTTCTTT.

The CDR3 DNA follows: TGCGCCAGCAGCCCCCTATTGGGAGCTAACTATGGCTACACCTTC. It is translated as CASSPLLGANYGYTF. The chain couples TRBV10-2 to TRBJ1-2; no definite D call. The CDR3 sequence is 15 residues long. From germline, CDR1 is WSHSY and CDR2 SAAADI. Trimming shortened V by 6 bases and J by 0 bases, and 14 bases separated the two germline ends.

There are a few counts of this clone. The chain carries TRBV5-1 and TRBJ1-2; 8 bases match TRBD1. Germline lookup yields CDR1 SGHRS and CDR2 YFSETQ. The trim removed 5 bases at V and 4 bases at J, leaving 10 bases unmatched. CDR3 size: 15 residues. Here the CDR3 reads CASSREQGAFYGYTF. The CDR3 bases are TGCGCCAGCAGTAGGGAGCAGGGGGCGTTCTATGGCTACACCTTC.

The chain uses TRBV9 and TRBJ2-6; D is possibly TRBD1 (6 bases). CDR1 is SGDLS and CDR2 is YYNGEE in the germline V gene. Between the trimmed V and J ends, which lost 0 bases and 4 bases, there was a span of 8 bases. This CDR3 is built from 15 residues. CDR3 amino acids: CASSVGGQGANVLTF. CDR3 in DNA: TGTGCCAGCAGCGTAGGGGGGCAAGGGGCCAACGTCCTGACTTTC.

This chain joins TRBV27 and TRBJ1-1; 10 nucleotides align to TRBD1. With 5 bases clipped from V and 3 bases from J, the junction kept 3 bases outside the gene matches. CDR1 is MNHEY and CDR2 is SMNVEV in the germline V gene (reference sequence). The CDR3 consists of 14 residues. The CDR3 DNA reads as TGTGCCAGCAGTCCGGGACAGGGGTACACTGAAGCTTTCTTT. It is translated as CASSPGQGYTEAFF.

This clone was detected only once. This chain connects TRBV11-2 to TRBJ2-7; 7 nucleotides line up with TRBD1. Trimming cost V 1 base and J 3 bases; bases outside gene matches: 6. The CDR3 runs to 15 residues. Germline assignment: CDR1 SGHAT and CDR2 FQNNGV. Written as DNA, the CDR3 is TGTGCCAGCAGCTTAGTCGAGGCAGGGGGCTACGAGCAGTACTTC. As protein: CASSLVEAGGYEQYF.

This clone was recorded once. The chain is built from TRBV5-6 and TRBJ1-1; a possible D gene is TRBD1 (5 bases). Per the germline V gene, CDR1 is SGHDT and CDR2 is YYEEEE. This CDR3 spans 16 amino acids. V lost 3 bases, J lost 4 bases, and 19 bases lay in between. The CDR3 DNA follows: TGTGCCAGCAGCTCCTTAGTTAGGGGAAGCAGCACTGAAGCTTTCTTT. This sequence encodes CASSSLVRGSSTEAFF. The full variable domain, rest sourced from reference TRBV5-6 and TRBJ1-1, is DAGVTQSPTHLIKTRGQQVTLRCSPKSGHDTVSWYQQALGQGPQFIFQYYEEEERQRGNFPDRFSGHQFPNYSSELNVNALLLGDSALYLCASSSLVRGSSTEAFFGQGTRLTVV.

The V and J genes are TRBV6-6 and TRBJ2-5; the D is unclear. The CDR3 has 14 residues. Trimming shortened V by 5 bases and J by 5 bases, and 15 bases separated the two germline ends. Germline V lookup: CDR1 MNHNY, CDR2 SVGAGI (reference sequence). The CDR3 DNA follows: TGTGCCAGCAGTCCCTGGGTAGGAGTGGAGACCCAGTACTTC. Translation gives CASSPWVGVETQYF.

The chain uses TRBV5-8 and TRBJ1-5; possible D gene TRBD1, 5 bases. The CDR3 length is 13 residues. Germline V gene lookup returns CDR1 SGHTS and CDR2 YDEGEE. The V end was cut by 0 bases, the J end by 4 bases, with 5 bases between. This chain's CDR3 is CASSLDRNQPQHF. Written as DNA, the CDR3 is TGTGCCAGCAGCTTGGACAGGAATCAGCCCCAGCATTTT.

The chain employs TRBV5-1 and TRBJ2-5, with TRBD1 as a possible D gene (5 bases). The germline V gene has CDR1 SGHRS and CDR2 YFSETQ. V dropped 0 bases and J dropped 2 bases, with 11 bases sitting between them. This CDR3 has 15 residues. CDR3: CASSLVGQTQETQYF. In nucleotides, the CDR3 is TGCGCCAGCAGCTTGGTGGGGCAGACACAAGAGACCCAGTACTTC.

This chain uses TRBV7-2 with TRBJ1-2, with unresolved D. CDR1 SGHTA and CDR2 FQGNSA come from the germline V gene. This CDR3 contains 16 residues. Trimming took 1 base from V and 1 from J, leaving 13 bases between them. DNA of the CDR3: TGTGCCAGCAGCTTAGAACAGAGCAAGGTTAACTATGGCTACACCTTC. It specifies CASSLEQSKVNYGYTF.

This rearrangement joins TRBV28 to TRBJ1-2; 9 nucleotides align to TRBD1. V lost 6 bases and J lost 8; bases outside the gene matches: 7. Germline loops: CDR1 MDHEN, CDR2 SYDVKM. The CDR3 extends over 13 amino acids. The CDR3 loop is CASRAQGARGYTF. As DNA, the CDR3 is TGTGCCAGCAGAGCACAGGGGGCGCGCGGCTACACCTTC.

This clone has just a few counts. DNA for the CDR3: TGTGCCACCTACACAGGGAACACTGAAGCTTTCTTT. It codes for CATYTGNTEAFF. The genes are TRBV10-3 and TRBJ1-1; possible D gene TRBD1, 5 bases. The germline gives CDR1 ENHRY, CDR2 SYGVKD. Trimming pared 10 bases from V and 1 base from J, leaving 10 bases between. The CDR3 is 12 residues long.

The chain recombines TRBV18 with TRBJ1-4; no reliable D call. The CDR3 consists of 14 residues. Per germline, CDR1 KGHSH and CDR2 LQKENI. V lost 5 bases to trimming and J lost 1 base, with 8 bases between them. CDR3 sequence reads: CASSGSGTNEKLFF. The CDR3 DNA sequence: TGTGCCAGCTCAGGGTCGGGAACTAATGAAAAACTGTTTTTT.

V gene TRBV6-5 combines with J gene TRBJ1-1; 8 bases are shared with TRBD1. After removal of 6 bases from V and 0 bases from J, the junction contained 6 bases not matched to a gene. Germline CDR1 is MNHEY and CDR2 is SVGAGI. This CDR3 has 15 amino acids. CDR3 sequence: CASRNLQGVNTEAFF. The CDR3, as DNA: TGTGCCAGCAGAAATTTACAGGGGGTGAACACTGAAGCTTTCTTT.

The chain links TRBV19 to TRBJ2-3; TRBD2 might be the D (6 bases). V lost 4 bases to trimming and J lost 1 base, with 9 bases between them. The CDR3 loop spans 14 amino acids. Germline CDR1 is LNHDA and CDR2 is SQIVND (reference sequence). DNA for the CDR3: TGTGCCAGTAGTAGCGGGGCGGGCACAGATACGCAGTATTTT. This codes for CASSSGAGTDTQYF.

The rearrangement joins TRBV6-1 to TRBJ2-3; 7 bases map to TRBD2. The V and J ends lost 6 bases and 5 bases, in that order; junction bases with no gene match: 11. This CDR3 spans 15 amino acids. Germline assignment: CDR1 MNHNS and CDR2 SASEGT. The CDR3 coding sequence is TGTGCCAGCAGAGCCCGCGGGGAGGGTCAAGATACGCAGTATTTT. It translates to CASRARGEGQDTQYF.